This entry features one T cell receptor (beta chain) sequence. Its antigen is still unknown. The CDR3 sequence is 16 residues long. The V segment lost 1 base and the J segment 1 base; nucleotides outside the gene matches: 2. The germline V gene has CDR1 SGHTA and CDR2 FQGNSA. From the second PCR step, alpha and beta chains were amplified apart. CD4 T cells were positively selected, then CD8 T cells from the CD4-negative fraction. The sample comes from a study of naive and memory T cell subsets. Study-wide points: In naive cells, over 90% of TCR sequences were seen only once.

Both TRBC1 and TRBC2 were covered by a beta constant-region primer of two equimolar oligonucleotides. The ligated cDNA underwent four PCR rounds using SP2 and nested alpha and beta constant-region primers. MiXCR, applied by TCRdb to the UMI-ligation and nested PCR reads, yields one record per CDR3 protein. This sample has approximately 29,000 distinct CDR3 sequences, with under 20% found just once. Sequenced material: effector memory CD4+ T cells from blood. As to subset: effector memory, CD45RA- CD27-. The chain recombines TRBV7-2 with TRBJ2-2; 8 bases fit TRBD2. The sequence derives from a human donor in good health. The CDR3 bases are TGTGCCAGCAGCTTAGGCCGGGGGGGGAACACCGGGGAGCTGTTTTTT. Translating it yields CASSLGRGGNTGELFF.